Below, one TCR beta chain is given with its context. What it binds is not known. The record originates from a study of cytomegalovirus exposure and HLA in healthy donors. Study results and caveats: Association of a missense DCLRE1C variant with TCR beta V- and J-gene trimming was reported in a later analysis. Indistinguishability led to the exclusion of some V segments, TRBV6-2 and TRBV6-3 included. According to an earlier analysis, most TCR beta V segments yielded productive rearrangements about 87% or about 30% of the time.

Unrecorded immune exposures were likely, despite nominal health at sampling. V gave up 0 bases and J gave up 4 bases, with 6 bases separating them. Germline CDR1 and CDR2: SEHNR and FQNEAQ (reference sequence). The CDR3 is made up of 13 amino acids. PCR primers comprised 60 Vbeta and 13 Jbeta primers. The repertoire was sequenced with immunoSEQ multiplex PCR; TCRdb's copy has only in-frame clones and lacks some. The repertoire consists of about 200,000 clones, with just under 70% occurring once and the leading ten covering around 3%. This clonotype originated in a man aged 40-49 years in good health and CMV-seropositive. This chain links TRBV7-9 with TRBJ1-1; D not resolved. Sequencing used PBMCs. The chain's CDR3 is CASSLALGTEAFF. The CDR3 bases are TGTGCCAGCAGCTTAGCGCTCGGCACTGAAGCTTTCTTT.